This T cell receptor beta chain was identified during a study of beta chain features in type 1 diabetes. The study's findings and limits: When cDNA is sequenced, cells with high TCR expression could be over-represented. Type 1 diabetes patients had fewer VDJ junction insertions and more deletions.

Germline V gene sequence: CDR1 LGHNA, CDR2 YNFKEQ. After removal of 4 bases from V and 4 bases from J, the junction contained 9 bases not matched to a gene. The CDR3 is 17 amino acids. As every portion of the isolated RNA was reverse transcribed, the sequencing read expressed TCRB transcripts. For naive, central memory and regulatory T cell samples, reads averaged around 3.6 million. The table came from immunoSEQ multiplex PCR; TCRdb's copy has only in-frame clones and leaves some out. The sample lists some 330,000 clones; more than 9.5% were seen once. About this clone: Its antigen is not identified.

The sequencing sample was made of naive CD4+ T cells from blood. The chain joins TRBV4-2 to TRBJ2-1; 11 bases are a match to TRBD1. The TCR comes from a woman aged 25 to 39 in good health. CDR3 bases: TGTGCCAGCAGCCGCGCGGGACAGGGGGTCGGGTACAATGAGCAGTTCTTC. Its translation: CASSRAGQGVGYNEQFF.